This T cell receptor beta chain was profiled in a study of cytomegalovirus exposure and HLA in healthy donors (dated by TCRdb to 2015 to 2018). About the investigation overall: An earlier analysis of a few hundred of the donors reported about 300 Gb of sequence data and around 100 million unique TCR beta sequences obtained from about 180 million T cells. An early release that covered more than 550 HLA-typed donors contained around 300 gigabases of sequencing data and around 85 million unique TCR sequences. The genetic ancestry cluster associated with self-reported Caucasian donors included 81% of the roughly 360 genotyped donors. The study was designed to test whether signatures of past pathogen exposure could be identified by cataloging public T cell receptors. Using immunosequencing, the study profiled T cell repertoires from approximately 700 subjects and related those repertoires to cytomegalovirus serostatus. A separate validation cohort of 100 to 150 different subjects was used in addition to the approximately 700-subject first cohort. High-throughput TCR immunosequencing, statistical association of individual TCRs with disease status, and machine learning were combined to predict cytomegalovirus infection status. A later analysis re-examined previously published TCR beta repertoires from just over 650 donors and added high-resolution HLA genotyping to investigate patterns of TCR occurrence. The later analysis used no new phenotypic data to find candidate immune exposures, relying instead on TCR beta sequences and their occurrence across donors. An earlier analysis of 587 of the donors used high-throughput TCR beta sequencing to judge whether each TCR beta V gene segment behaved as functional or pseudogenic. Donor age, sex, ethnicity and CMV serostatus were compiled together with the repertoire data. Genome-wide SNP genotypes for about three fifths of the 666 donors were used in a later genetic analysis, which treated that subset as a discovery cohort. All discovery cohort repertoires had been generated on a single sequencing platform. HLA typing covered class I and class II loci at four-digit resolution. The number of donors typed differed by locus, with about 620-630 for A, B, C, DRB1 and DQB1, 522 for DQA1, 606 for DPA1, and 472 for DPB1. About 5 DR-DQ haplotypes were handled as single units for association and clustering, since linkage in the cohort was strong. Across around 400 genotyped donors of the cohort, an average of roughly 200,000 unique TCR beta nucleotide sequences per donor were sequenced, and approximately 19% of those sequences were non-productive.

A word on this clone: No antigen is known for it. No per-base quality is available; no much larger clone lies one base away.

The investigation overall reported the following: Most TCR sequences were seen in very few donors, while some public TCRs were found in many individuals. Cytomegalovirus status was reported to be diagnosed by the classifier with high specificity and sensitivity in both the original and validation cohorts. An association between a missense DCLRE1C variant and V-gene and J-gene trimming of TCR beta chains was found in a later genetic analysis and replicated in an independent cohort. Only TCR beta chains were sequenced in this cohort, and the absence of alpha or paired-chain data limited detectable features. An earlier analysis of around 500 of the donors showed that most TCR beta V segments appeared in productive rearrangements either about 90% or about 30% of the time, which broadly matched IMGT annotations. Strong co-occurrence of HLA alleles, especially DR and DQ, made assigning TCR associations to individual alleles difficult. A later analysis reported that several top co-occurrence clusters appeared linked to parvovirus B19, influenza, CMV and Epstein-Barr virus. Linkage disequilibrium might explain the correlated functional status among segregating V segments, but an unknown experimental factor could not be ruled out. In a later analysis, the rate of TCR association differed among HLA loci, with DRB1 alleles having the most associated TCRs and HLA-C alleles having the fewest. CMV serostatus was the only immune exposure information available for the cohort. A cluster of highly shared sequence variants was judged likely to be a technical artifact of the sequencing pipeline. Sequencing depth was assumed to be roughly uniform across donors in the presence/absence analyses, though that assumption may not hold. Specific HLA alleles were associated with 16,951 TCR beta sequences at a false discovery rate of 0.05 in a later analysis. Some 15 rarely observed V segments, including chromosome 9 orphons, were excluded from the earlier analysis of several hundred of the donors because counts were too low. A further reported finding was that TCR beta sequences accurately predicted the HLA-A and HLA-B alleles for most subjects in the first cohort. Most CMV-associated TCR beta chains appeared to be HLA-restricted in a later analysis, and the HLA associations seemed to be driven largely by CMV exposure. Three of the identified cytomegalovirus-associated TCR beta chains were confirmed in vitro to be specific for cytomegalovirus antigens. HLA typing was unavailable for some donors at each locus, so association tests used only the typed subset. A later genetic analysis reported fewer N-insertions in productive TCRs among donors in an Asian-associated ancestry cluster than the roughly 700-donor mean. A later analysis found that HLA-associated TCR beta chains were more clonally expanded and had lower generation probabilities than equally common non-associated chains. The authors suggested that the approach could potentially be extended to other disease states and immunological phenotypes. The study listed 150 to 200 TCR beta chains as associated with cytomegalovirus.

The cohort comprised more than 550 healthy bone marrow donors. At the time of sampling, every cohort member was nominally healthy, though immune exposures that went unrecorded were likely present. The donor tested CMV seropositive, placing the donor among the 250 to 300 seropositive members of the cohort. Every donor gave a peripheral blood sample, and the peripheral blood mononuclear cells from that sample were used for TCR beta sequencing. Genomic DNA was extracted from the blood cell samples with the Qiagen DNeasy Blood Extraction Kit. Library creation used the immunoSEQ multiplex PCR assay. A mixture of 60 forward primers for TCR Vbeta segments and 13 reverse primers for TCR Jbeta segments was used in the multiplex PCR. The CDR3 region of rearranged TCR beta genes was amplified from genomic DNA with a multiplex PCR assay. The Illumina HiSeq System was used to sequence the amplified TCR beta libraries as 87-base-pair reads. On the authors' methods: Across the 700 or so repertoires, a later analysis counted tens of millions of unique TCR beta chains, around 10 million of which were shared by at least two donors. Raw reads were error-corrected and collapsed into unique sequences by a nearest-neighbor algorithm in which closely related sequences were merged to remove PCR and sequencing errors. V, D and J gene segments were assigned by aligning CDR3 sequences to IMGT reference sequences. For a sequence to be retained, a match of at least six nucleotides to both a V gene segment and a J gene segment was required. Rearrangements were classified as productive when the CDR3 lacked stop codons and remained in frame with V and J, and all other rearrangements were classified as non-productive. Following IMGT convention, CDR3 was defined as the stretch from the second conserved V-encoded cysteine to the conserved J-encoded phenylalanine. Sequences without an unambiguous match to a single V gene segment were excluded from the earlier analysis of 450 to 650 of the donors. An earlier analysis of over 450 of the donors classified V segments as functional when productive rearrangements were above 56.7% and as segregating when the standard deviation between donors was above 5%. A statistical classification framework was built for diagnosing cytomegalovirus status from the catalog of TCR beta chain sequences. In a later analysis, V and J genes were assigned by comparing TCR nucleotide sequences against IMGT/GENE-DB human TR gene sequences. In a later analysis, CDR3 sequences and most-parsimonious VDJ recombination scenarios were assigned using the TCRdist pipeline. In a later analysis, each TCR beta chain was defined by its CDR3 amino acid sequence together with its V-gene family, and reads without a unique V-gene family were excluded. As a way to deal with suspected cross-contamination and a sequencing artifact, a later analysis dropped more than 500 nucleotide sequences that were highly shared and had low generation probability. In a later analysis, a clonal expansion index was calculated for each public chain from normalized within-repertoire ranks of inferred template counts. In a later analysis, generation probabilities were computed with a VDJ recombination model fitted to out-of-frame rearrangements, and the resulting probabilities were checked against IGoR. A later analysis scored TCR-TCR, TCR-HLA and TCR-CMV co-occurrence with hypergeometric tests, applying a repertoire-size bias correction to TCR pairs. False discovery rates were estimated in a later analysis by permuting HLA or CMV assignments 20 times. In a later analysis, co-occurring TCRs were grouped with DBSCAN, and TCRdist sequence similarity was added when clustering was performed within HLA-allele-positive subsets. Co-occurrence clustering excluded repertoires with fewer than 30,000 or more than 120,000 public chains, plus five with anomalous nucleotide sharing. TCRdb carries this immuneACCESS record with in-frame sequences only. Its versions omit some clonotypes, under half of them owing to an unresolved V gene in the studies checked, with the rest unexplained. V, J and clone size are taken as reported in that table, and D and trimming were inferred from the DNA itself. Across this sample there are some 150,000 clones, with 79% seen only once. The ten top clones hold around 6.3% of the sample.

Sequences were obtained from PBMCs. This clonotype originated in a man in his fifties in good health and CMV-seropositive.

The CDR3 is CASSFGQGSYEQYF. The DNA sequence is given as TGTGCCAGCAGTTTCGGACAGGGGTCCTACGAGCAGTACTTC. This chain is built from TRBV27 and TRBJ2-7; 9 central bases correspond to TRBD1. Per the germline V gene (reference sequence), MNHEY is the CDR1 and SMNVEV is the CDR2. Measured from the cysteine to the phenylalanine, the CDR3 is 14 residues long. Only the CDR3 region is kept as DNA, spanning 42 bases read in frame from base 1. Unmatched junction bases come to 1, with V trimmed by 3 bases and J by 1 base.